The 19 T cell receptor beta chains below were found in one sample sequenced in a study of STAT5B mutations in CD4+ large granular lymphocyte leukemia. The table came from immunoSEQ multiplex PCR; TCRdb's copy has only in-frame clones and leaves some out. Among 30,000 or so clones, around four fifths were seen once, and the ten largest hold 2.1%. Sequencing used CD4+ T cells from blood buffy coats. All receptors derive from a human donor in good health.

This rearrangement joins TRBV29-1 to TRBJ2-5, with no clear D. Per the germline V gene, CDR1 is SQVTM and CDR2 is ANQGSEA. The CDR3 runs to 12 residues. V was pared by 1 base and J by 4 bases, with 7 bases between. This CDR3 reads CSVEGLGETQYF. The CDR3 DNA reads TGCAGCGTTGAAGGGCTAGGAGAGACCCAGTACTTC.

The gene calls are TRBV6-1 and TRBJ2-7, with 10 bases aligning to TRBD1. CDR3 length: 14 residues. The V segment lost 5 bases and the J segment 3 bases; nucleotides outside the gene matches: 4. Germline V lookup: CDR1 MNHNS, CDR2 SASEGT. The CDR3 DNA reads as TGTGCCAGCAGTCCCGACAGGGGGCTCTACGAGCAGTACTTC. This sequence encodes CASSPDRGLYEQYF.

This chain joins TRBV5-6 and TRBJ2-1; 10 bases line up with TRBD1. Germline V gives CDR1 SGHDT, CDR2 YYEEEE. V shed 0 bases, J shed 6 bases, and the junction held 6 bases outside the gene matches. This CDR3 contains 16 residues. The CDR3 DNA reads TGTGCCAGCAGCTTGGGGGACAGGGGCAGGCTCAATGAGCAGTTCTTC. Encoded protein: CASSLGDRGRLNEQFF.

V gene TRBV13 combines with J gene TRBJ2-5; 8 nucleotides match TRBD2. Germline CDR1 is PRHDT and CDR2 is FYEKMQ (reference sequence). J lost 5 bases, V lost 5 bases, and 13 bases had no gene match. This CDR3 region has 16 residues. CDR3 amino acids: CASSVKTGTSRETQYF. The DNA of the CDR3 is TGTGCCAGCAGCGTGAAAACCGGGACTAGTCGCGAGACCCAGTACTTC.

The count of this clone is one. The V call is TRBV6-1, the J call TRBJ1-2; 12 positions match TRBD1. The CDR3 sequence is 14 residues long. Germline CDR1 reads MNHNS; CDR2 reads SASEGT. V was pared by 6 bases and J by 7 bases, with 6 bases of the junction left unmatched. The CDR3 spells CASSGTGGYGGYTF. In DNA, the CDR3 is TGTGCCAGCAGCGGGACAGGGGGCTACGGTGGCTACACCTTC.

V usage is TRBV19 and J usage is TRBJ2-2; TRBD2 matches at 8 bases. With 6 bases clipped from V and 9 bases from J, the junction kept 9 bases outside the gene matches. CDR3 length equals 14 residues. Germline assignment: CDR1 LNHDA and CDR2 SQIVND (reference sequence). CDR3 nucleotides: TGTGCCAGTAGGCAGACTAGCGCACTCCGGGAGCTGTTTTTT. Protein: CASRQTSALRELFF.

The chain combines TRBV30 with TRBJ2-1; 14 bases match TRBD2. The germline V gene has CDR1 GTSNPN and CDR2 SVGIG (reference sequence). The CDR3 length is 16 residues. After removal of 2 bases from V and 4 bases from J, the junction contained 4 bases not matched to a gene. For the CDR3, the DNA is TGTGCCTGGAGTCCCGGGACTAGCGGGGGTTACAATGAGCAGTTCTTC. Its protein is CAWSPGTSGGYNEQFF.

The chain joins TRBV10-1 to TRBJ2-2, with D hard to call. Deletions cut 6 bases from V and 5 bases from J, with 7 bases between. Germline CDR1 reads WNHNN; CDR2 reads SYGVQD (reference sequence). This CDR3 contains 12 residues. CDR3 DNA sequence: TGCGCCAGCAGGGATGGAACCGGGGAGCTGTTTTTT. This codes for CASRDGTGELFF.

The chain recombines TRBV7-2 with TRBJ2-1; D gene ambiguous. This CDR3 is built from 15 residues. CDR1 and CDR2 (germline): SGHTA, FQGNSA. V was shortened by 1 base and J by 1 base, with 8 bases between the two germline ends. The CDR3 here is CASSLGLMSYNEQFF. In nucleotides, the CDR3 is TGTGCCAGCAGCTTAGGACTCATGTCCTACAATGAGCAGTTCTTC.

This chain uses TRBV29-1 with TRBJ2-5, with D hard to call. V lost 5 bases to trimming and J lost 5 bases, with 9 bases between them. Per the germline V gene, CDR1 is SQVTM and CDR2 is ANQGSEA. The CDR3 consists of 11 residues. The chain's CDR3 is CSVRVWETQYF. CDR3 coding DNA: TGCAGCGTTAGGGTTTGGGAGACCCAGTACTTC. Based on the CDR3 plus reference TRBV29-1 and TRBJ2-5, the full variable domain is SAVISQKPSRDICQRGTSLTIQCQVDSQVTMMFWYRQQPGQSLTLIATANQGSEATYESGFVIDKFPISRPNLTFSTLTVSNMSPEDSSIYLCSVRVWETQYFGPGTRLLVL.

This clone was counted between two and nine times. The chain carries TRBV15 and TRBJ1-6; 10 bases fit TRBD1. With 0 bases clipped from V and 9 bases from J, the junction kept 2 bases outside the gene matches. CDR3 length equals 15 residues. Germline V gene data show CDR1 as LNHNV and CDR2 as YYDKDF (reference sequence). This CDR3 reads CATSRDRQGASPLHF. In DNA, the CDR3 is TGTGCCACCAGCAGAGATCGACAGGGGGCTTCACCCCTCCACTTT.

The chain joins TRBV9 to TRBJ2-1, with 12 bases that match TRBD2. Per germline, CDR1 SGDLS and CDR2 YYNGEE. V was pared by 2 bases and J by 5 bases, with 5 bases of the junction left unmatched. This CDR3 spans 16 amino acids. CDR3 region: CASSVGSSGGDNEQFF. CDR3 sequence (DNA): TGTGCCAGCAGCGTGGGTTCTAGCGGGGGGGACAATGAGCAGTTCTTC.

V is TRBV30 and J is TRBJ1-6; D call uncertain. Germline V gives CDR1 GTSNPN, CDR2 SVGIG (reference sequence). CDR3 size: 13 residues. V was cut by 4 bases and J by 9 bases, with 13 bases left in between. For the CDR3, the DNA is TGTGCCTGGACCGATGACATTGGTTCACCCCTCCACTTT. It codes for CAWTDDIGSPLHF. Full variable domain (remainder filled in from reference TRBV30 and TRBJ1-6): SQTIHQWPATLVQPVGSPLSLECTVEGTSNPNLYWYRQAAGRGLQLLFYSVGIGQISSEVPQNLSASRPQDRQFILSSKKLLLSDSGFYLCAWTDDIGSPLHFGNGTRLTVT.

The rearrangement uses TRBV5-1 and TRBJ2-3; D is possibly TRBD2 (6 bases). Between the trimmed V and J ends, which lost 2 bases and 10 bases, there was a span of 26 bases. The CDR3 has 17 residues. Per the germline V gene, CDR1 is SGHRS and CDR2 is YFSETQ. CDR3 nucleotides: TGCGCCAGCAGCTTACGTTCCATAGCGGTAAACAGATATGCGCAGTATTTT. It yields the protein CASSLRSIAVNRYAQYF.

There are a few counts of this clone. The chain joins TRBV5-1 to TRBJ2-7, with TRBD1 as a possible D gene (5 bases). Germline CDR1 is SGHRS and CDR2 is YFSETQ. V lost 1 base and J 3 bases, leaving 11 bases between the germline ends. The CDR3 is 14 amino acids. Here the CDR3 DNA reads TGCGCCAGCAGCTTGTGGGGCGAGAACTACGAGCAGTACTTC. It translates to CASSLWGENYEQYF.

This rearrangement joins TRBV2 to TRBJ1-5; TRBD1 matches at 8 bases. The CDR3 sequence is 16 residues long. Germline CDR1 SNHLY, CDR2 FYNNEI. Unmatched junction bases numbered 5, after V lost 2 bases and J lost 2 bases. This CDR3 is CASSERTGWGNQPQHF. The CDR3 nucleotides read TGTGCCAGCAGTGAAAGGACAGGGTGGGGCAATCAGCCCCAGCATTTT. The full variable domain, with the rest looked up from reference TRBV2 and TRBJ1-5, is EPEVTQTPSHQVTQMGQEVILRCVPISNHLYFYWYRQILGQKVEFLVSFYNNEISEKSEIFDDQFSVERPDGSNFTLKIRSTKLEDSAMYFCASSERTGWGNQPQHFGDGTRLSIL.

This chain links TRBV11-1 with TRBJ1-2; TRBD1 matches 9 bases. The CDR3 consists of 13 residues. V trimming: 5 bases; J trimming: 7 bases; junction bases outside the gene matches: 5. Germline V CDR1 and CDR2: SGHAT, FQDESV (reference sequence). CDR3 protein: CASSPGTGLGYTF. The DNA for the CDR3 is TGTGCCAGCAGCCCCGGGACAGGGCTTGGCTACACCTTC.

This rearrangement joins TRBV5-1 to TRBJ1-1; the D is unclear. The CDR3 runs to 16 residues. Germline loops: CDR1 SGHRS, CDR2 YFSETQ. V shed 3 bases and J shed 4 bases, with 19 bases lying between them. The CDR3 nucleotides are TGCGCCAGCAGCTCGGCTGGCCGGTCTGGGAGCACTGAAGCTTTCTTT. Its translation is CASSSAGRSGSTEAFF.

The V call is TRBV19, the J call TRBJ2-7, with 9 bases aligning to TRBD1. There are 15 residues in the CDR3. J was trimmed by 6 bases and V by 3 bases; bases with no gene match: 9. Germline CDR1 is LNHDA and CDR2 is SQIVND (reference sequence). In nucleotides, the CDR3 is TGTGCCAGTAGTATGGCCGGGACAGGGTTTGGCGAGCAGTACTTC. Translation gives CASSMAGTGFGEQYF.